These T cell receptor beta chains were read from a single sample in a study of blood T cell repertoires in COVID-19. Measured with immunoSEQ multiplex PCR; TCRdb has only the in-frame clones, and not every one. The sample shows tens of thousands of clones, roughly four fifths of them seen only once. Material for sequencing was peripheral blood. Receptors originate from a human donor with acute or convalescent COVID-19. The donor label of this sample is uncertain. CDR3s include the opening cysteine and the closing phenylalanine or tryptophan. Fields, in order: CDR3 protein, CDR3 DNA, J gene, CDR3 length, clone size, V gene, D gene. The D gene is left open where the match is weak. The size of a clone is reported for some rows only, either as once, few or many, or as a class for expanded clones.

CASSWPGVTDTEAFF | TGTGCCAGCAGCTGGCCGGGGGTTACGGACACTGAAGCTTTCTTT | TRBJ1-1 | 15 | NA | TRBV5-6 | NA
CASSSLDSYEQYF | TGTGCCAGCAGCTCCCTCGACAGCTACGAGCAGTACTTC | TRBJ2-7 | 13 | few | TRBV11-2 | NA
CASSATSGPYEQYF | TGTGCCAGCTCAGCGACATCCGGCCCCTACGAGCAGTACTTC | TRBJ2-7 | 14 | NA | TRBV18 | NA
CASSRDRPYEQYF | TGTGCCAGCTCTCGGGACAGACCCTACGAGCAGTACTTC | TRBJ2-7 | 13 | few | TRBV7-3 | TRBD1
CASSSGRATEAFF | TGTGCCAGCTCATCGGGAAGGGCAACTGAAGCTTTCTTT | TRBJ1-1 | 13 | NA | TRBV18 | NA
CASSSGLAGEDEQYF | TGCGCCAGCAGCTCGGGACTAGCGGGGGAGGACGAGCAGTACTTC | TRBJ2-7 | 15 | NA | TRBV4-1 | TRBD2
CASSYVDTYGYTF | TGTGCCAGCAGTTACGTGGACACCTATGGCTACACCTTC | TRBJ1-2 | 13 | NA | TRBV6-2/TRBV6-3 | NA
CASSPAGSRLFF | TGTGCCAGCAGTCCAGCCGGGAGTCGACTGTTTTTT | TRBJ1-4 | 12 | few | TRBV2 | NA
CASSRLVQETQYF | TGTGCCAGCAGCCGACTAGTTCAAGAGACCCAGTACTTC | TRBJ2-5 | 13 | NA | TRBV7-2 | NA
CASSMDGEPGGEKLFF | TGTGCCAGTTCAATGGATGGCGAGCCCGGGGGTGAAAAACTGTTTTTT | TRBJ1-4 | 16 | NA | TRBV19 | NA